This record concerns one T cell receptor beta chain sequence. Its antigen is unidentified. This sample's treatment: roughly ten-day PBMC culture with coronavirus spike peptide pools or control peptides (ViraFEST assay). The record originates from a study of vaccination and CD4 T cells after COVID-19. Whole-study context: The control cultures got either a CEFX pool, an HIV-1 Nef pool, or no peptide at all.

The CDR3 runs 13 residues. In germline, CDR1 is SGHTA, CDR2 FQGNSA. Between the trimmed V and J ends, which lost 5 bases and 5 bases, there was a span of 10 bases. Cultured CD4+ T-cell DNA underwent Oncomine TCR Beta short-read sequencing. Using its own MiXCR run on the PCR reads, TCRdb lists one record per CDR3 protein. The repertoire holds more than 12,000 distinct CDR3 sequences, 40% to 65% seen once, with roughly 7.8% in the top ten. The V gene is TRBV7-2, the J gene TRBJ1-5; D remains ambiguous. The clonotype was recovered from a human donor who had recovered from COVID-19. Source material: CD4+ T cells from blood, cultured in vitro. Here the CDR3 reads CASSQAGDQPQHF. CDR3 nucleotide sequence: TGTGCCAGCAGCCAGGCTGGTGATCAGCCCCAGCATTTT.